This is a list of T cell receptor beta chains from one sample in a study of T cell changes during pregnancy in multiple sclerosis. Assay: immunoSEQ multiplex PCR; the TCRdb copy retains only in-frame clones and omits some. The sample carries about 89,000 clones, about 91% recorded once. This specimen consisted of peripheral blood, obtained after pregnancy. These TCRs come from a female donor in good health, enrolled as a control in a pregnancy study. Each CDR3 is given with its conserved first and last residue. The order of the fields is J gene, V gene, CDR3 protein.

j_gene: TRBJ2-3
v_gene: TRBV6-1
CDR3aa: CASSSTGDTQYF

j_gene: TRBJ1-4
v_gene: TRBV6-6
CDR3aa: CASSFGGVGPEKLFF

j_gene: TRBJ2-3
v_gene: TRBV6-5
CDR3aa: CASSYWSGRGSDTQYF

j_gene: TRBJ1-5
v_gene: TRBV2
CDR3aa: CASSDSLNQPQHF

j_gene: TRBJ2-3
v_gene: TRBV15
CDR3aa: CATSRSGGVAGTDTQYF

j_gene: TRBJ1-1
v_gene: TRBV2
CDR3aa: CASSPGGVKAFF

j_gene: TRBJ1-1
v_gene: TRBV6-1
CDR3aa: CASSSQGHTEAFF

j_gene: TRBJ2-3
v_gene: TRBV28
CDR3aa: CASSLGLAGVTDTQYF

j_gene: TRBJ1-2
v_gene: TRBV4-1
CDR3aa: CASSQRDRVSLNGYTF

j_gene: TRBJ1-1
v_gene: TRBV27
CDR3aa: CASSLSDITGGTTEAFF

j_gene: TRBJ1-1
v_gene: TRBV6-1
CDR3aa: CASSTTTGRGTEAFF

j_gene: TRBJ1-1
v_gene: TRBV5-4
CDR3aa: CASSFRSANTEAFF

j_gene: TRBJ1-5
v_gene: TRBV5-1
CDR3aa: CASSLYPGSNQPQHF

j_gene: TRBJ2-1
v_gene: TRBV5-6
CDR3aa: CASSLSYRENNEQFF

j_gene: TRBJ1-1
v_gene: TRBV2
CDR3aa: CASSESTEAFF

j_gene: TRBJ1-5
v_gene: TRBV2
CDR3aa: CASSELSISNQPQHF

j_gene: TRBJ2-1
v_gene: TRBV5-1
CDR3aa: CASSRDSPGGHEQFF

j_gene: TRBJ1-2
v_gene: TRBV29-1
CDR3aa: CSVEGRLGYTF

j_gene: TRBJ2-7
v_gene: TRBV29-1
CDR3aa: CSVVGVAGYEQYF

j_gene: TRBJ2-1
v_gene: TRBV7-9
CDR3aa: CASSPQLTSRAYNEQFF

j_gene: TRBJ2-7
v_gene: TRBV11-2
CDR3aa: CASSTIQGAYEQYF

j_gene: TRBJ1-1
v_gene: TRBV19
CDR3aa: CASSKGRGHTEAFF

j_gene: TRBJ1-5
v_gene: TRBV30
CDR3aa: CAWGQGASNQPQHF

j_gene: TRBJ2-5
v_gene: TRBV6-1
CDR3aa: CASRVEGPRETQYF

j_gene: TRBJ2-2
v_gene: TRBV9
CDR3aa: CASSATGTGVPGELFF

j_gene: TRBJ1-2
v_gene: TRBV5-6
CDR3aa: CASRKDRGVNYGYTF

j_gene: TRBJ1-2
v_gene: TRBV9
CDR3aa: CASSGTGSHYGYTF

j_gene: TRBJ2-7
v_gene: TRBV5-6
CDR3aa: CASRISTLSISYEQYF

j_gene: TRBJ1-2
v_gene: TRBV28
CDR3aa: CASSPPTDGYTF

j_gene: TRBJ2-3
v_gene: TRBV27
CDR3aa: CASRRYTDTQYF

j_gene: TRBJ1-1
v_gene: TRBV28
CDR3aa: CASSGQGVVTEAFF

j_gene: TRBJ1-2
v_gene: TRBV7-9
CDR3aa: CASEWGANYGYTF

j_gene: TRBJ2-1
v_gene: TRBV11-2
CDR3aa: CASSLSLNEQFF

j_gene: TRBJ2-1
v_gene: TRBV30
CDR3aa: CAWSGDTIPRYNEQFF

j_gene: TRBJ1-2
v_gene: TRBV6-5
CDR3aa: CASSSPMDRPVYGYTF

j_gene: TRBJ2-3
v_gene: TRBV29-1
CDR3aa: CSVEGQITDTQYF

j_gene: TRBJ2-7
v_gene: TRBV5-4
CDR3aa: CASSLETSAYEQYF

j_gene: TRBJ2-1
v_gene: TRBV19
CDR3aa: CASSYGGLNNEQFF

j_gene: TRBJ1-2
v_gene: TRBV18
CDR3aa: CASSPLDLQGEEANYGYTF

j_gene: TRBJ1-2
v_gene: TRBV28
CDR3aa: CASSLYREGYTF

j_gene: TRBJ2-7
v_gene: TRBV4-1
CDR3aa: CASSEAEQGPTGEQYF

j_gene: TRBJ2-1
v_gene: TRBV27
CDR3aa: CASSSPYNEQFF

j_gene: TRBJ2-2
v_gene: TRBV6-1
CDR3aa: CASISPGGHGELFF

j_gene: TRBJ2-3
v_gene: TRBV19
CDR3aa: CATRRQASTDTQYF

j_gene: TRBJ1-2
v_gene: TRBV6-5
CDR3aa: CASSSLGSMGGGYTF

j_gene: TRBJ2-7
v_gene: TRBV28
CDR3aa: CATAGSGSYEQYF

j_gene: TRBJ2-3
v_gene: TRBV9
CDR3aa: CASSGTSGGRGTQYF

j_gene: TRBJ2-3
v_gene: TRBV15
CDR3aa: CATSSRQAGVEDTQYF

j_gene: TRBJ2-1
v_gene: TRBV5-1
CDR3aa: CASEAGAHNEQFF

j_gene: TRBJ1-1
v_gene: TRBV5-1
CDR3aa: CASSLQAGGLGTEAFF

j_gene: TRBJ1-5
v_gene: TRBV6-1
CDR3aa: CASSDKGARSNQPQHF

j_gene: TRBJ2-1
v_gene: TRBV11-3
CDR3aa: CASSGALAGANEQFF

j_gene: TRBJ1-1
v_gene: TRBV7-6
CDR3aa: CASSLTRDREAFF